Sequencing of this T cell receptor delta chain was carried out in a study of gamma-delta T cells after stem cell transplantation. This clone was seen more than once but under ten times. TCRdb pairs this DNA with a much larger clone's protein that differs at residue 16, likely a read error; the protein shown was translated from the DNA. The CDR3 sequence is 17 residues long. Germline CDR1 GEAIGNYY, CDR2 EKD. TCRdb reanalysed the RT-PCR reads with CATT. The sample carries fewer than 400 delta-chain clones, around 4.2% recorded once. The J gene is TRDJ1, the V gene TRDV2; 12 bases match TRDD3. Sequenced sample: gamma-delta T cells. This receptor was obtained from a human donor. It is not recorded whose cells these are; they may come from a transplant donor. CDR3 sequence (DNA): TGTGCCTGTGACACGCTTACTGGGGGATACCGAGACGATAAACTCACCTTT. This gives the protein CACDTLTGGYRDDKLTF.